Listed here are 5 T cell receptor beta chains from one sample, sequenced in a study of Graves' ophthalmopathy and Graves' hyperthyroidism. RNA transcripts yielded amplified TCR beta CDR3 regions. The authors performed first-round RT-PCR with HTBI primers and then a second-round multiplex PCR. TCRdb processed the multiplex PCR reads anew with MiXCR; each CDR3 protein has one entry. The table lists almost 750,000 distinct CDR3 sequences, roughly two fifths of them singletons, with 35% to 55% in the top ten. The sequencing sample was made of peripheral blood. These receptors were obtained from an adult man with Graves' ophthalmopathy.

There are a few counts of this clonotype. The rearrangement joins TRBV7-9 to TRBJ1-2, with D possibly being TRBD1 (6 bases). The germline CDR1 and CDR2 sequences are SEHNR and FQNEAQ (reference sequence). V lost 3 bases and J lost 8, with 19 bases in between. The CDR3 length is 15 residues. The chain's CDR3 is CASSLALTGSYGYTF. CDR3 nucleotide sequence: TGTGCCAGCAGCTTGGCCTTAACAGGGTCTTACGGCTACACCTTC. Looking up the rest from reference TRBV7-9 and TRBJ1-2 gives the full variable domain: DTGVSQNPRHKITKRGQNVTFRCDPISEHNRLYWYRQTLGQGPEFLTYFQNEAQLEKSRLLSDRFSAERPKGSFSTLEIQRTEQGDSAMYLCASSLALTGSYGYTFGSGTRLTVV.

The chain employs TRBV29-1 and TRBJ2-7; D gene unclear. The end of the DNA fits TRBJ2-1 better, so the J call may be wrong. In germline, CDR1 is SQVTM, CDR2 ANQGSEA. CDR3 size: 13 residues. In DNA, the CDR3 is TGCAGCGTCCGTTACGGCTCCTACAATGAGCAGTTCTTC. Encoded protein: CSVRYGSYNEQFF.

This clonotype has at least ten counts. The CDR3 DNA follows: TGTGCCAGCAGTGAGTTCTACAGTACCTACGAGCAGTACTTC. Its translation: CASSEFYSTYEQYF. This rearrangement joins TRBV2 to TRBJ2-7, with D uncertain. The germline V gene has CDR1 SNHLY and CDR2 FYNNEI. This CDR3 region has 14 residues. V lost 3 bases to trimming and J lost 2 bases, with 11 bases between them.

Comment on this clonotype: Just one base apart from a much larger clone, this may be a read error. The chain couples TRBV2 to TRBJ2-7; 8 nucleotides match TRBD1. The J segment lost 1 base and the V segment lost 3 bases, leaving 5 bases of the junction unmatched. CDR3 length equals 15 residues. CDR1 and CDR2 from the germline V gene are SNHLY and FYNNEI. The CDR3 DNA reads TGTGCCAGCAGTGACGGGACAGGATTTTCCTACGAGCAGTACTTC. Translated: CASSDGTGFSYEQYF.

This chain joins TRBV7-8 and TRBJ2-2; TRBD2 might be the D (6 bases). Germline assignment: CDR1 SGHVS and CDR2 FQNEAQ. The CDR3 covers 16 residues. The V end lost 1 base, the J end lost 4 bases, and 13 bases lay between the germline ends. The CDR3: CASSLEVRRATGELFF. In nucleotides, the CDR3 is TGTGCCAGCAGCTTAGAAGTACGGAGGGCCACCGGGGAGCTGTTTTTT.